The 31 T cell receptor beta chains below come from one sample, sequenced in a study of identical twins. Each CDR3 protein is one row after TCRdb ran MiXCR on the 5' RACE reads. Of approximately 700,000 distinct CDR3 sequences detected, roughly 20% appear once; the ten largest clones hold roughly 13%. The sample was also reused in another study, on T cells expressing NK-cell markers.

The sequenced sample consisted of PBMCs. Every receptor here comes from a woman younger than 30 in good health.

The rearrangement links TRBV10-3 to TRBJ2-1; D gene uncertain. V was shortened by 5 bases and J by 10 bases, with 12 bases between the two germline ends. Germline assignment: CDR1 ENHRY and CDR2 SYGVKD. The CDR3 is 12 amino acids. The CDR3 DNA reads TGTGCCATCAGTCCAAATGGGCGGGAGCAGTTCTTC. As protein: CAISPNGREQFF.

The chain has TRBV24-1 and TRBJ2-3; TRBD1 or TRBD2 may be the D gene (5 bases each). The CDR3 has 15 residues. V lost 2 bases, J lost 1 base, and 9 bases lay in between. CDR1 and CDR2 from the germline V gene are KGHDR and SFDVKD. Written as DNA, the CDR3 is TGTGCCACCAGTGATTCGGGGCCGGGCACAGATACGCAGTATTTT. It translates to CATSDSGPGTDTQYF.

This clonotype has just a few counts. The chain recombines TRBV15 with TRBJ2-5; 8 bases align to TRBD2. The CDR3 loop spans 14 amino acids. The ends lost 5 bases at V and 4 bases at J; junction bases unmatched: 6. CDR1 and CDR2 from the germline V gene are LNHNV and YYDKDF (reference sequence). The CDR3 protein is CATSLRGGVETQYF. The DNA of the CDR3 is TGTGCCACCAGCCTACGGGGGGGCGTAGAGACCCAGTACTTC.

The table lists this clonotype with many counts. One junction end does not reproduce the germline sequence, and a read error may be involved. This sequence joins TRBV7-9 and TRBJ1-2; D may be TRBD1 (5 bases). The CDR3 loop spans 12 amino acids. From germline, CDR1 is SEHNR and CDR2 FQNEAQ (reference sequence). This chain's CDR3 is CASSLGGDGYTF. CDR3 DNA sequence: TGTGCCAGCAGTTTAGGAGGGGATGGCTACACCTTC. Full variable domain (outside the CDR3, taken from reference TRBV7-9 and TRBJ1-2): DTGVSQNPRHKITKRGQNVTFRCDPISEHNRLYWYRQTLGQGPEFLTYFQNEAQLEKSRLLSDRFSAERPKGSFSTLEIQRTEQGDSAMYLCASSLGGDGYTFGSGTRLTVV.

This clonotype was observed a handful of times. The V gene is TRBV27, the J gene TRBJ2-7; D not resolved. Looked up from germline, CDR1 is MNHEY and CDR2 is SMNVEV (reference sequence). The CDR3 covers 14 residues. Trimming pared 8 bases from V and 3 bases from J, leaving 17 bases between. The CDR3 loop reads CASRPREMSYEQYF. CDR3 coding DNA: TGTGCCAGCCGCCCCCGCGAGATGAGCTACGAGCAGTACTTC.

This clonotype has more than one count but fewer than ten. CDR3 sequence: CSGAGEGSEQYF. The CDR3, as DNA: TGCAGTGGGGCAGGGGAAGGGAGCGAGCAGTACTTC. V is TRBV20-1 and J is TRBJ2-7; D may be TRBD1 (6 bases). The CDR3 is 12 amino acids. Germline V gene lookup returns CDR1 DFQATT and CDR2 SNEGSKA (reference sequence). Trimming removed 7 bases at V and 6 bases at J, with 16 bases between.

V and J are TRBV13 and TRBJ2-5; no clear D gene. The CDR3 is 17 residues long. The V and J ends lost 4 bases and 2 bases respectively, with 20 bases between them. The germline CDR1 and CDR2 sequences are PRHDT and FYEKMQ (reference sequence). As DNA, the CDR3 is TGTGCCAGCAGCTCCCCTCGAGCCCTCAACCTTCAAGAGACCCAGTACTTC. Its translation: CASSSPRALNLQETQYF. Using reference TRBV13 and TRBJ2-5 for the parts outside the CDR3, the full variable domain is AAGVIQSPRHLIKEKRETATLKCYPIPRHDTVYWYQQGPGQDPQFLISFYEKMQSDKGSIPDRFSAQQFSDYHSELNMSSLELGDSALYFCASSSPRALNLQETQYFGPGTRLLVL.

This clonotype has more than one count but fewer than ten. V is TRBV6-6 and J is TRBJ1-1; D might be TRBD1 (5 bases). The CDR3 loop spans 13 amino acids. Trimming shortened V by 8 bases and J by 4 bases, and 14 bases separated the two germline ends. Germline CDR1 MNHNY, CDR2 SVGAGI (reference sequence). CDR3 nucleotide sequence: TGTGCCAGCCTTAGAGGGGCGGGCACTGAAGCTTTCTTT. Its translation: CASLRGAGTEAFF.

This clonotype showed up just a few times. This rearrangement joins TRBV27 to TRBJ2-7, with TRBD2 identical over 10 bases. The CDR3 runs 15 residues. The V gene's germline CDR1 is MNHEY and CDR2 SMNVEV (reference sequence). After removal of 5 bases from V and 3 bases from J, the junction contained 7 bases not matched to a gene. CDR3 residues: CASSGSGRWFYEQYF. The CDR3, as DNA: TGTGCCAGCAGTGGTAGCGGGAGGTGGTTCTACGAGCAGTACTTC.

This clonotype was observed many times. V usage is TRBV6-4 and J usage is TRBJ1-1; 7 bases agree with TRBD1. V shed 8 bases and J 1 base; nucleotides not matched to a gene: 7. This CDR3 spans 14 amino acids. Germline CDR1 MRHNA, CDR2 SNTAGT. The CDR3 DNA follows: TGTGCCAGCCGAAGGACAGGCCCGAACACTGAAGCTTTCTTT. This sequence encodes CASRRTGPNTEAFF.

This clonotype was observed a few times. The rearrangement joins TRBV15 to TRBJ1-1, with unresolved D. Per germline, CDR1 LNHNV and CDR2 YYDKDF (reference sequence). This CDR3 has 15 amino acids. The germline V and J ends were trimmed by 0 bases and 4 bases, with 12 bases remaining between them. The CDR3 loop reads CATSRDPVDGTEAFF. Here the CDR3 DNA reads TGTGCCACCAGCAGAGATCCGGTCGACGGCACTGAAGCTTTCTTT.

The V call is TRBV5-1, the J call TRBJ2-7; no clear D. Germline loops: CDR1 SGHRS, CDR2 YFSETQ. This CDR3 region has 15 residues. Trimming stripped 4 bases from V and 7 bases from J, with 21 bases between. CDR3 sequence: CASSVGNLLLGEQYF. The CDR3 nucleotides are TGCGCCAGCAGCGTAGGCAACCTCCTACTGGGTGAGCAGTACTTC.

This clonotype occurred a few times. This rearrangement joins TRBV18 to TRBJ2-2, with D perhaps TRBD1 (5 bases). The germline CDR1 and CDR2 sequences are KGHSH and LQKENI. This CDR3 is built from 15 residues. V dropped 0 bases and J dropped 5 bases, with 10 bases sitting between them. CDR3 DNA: TGTGCCAGCTCACCACCGGGGCGGTCGACCGGGGAGCTGTTTTTT. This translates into CASSPPGRSTGELFF.

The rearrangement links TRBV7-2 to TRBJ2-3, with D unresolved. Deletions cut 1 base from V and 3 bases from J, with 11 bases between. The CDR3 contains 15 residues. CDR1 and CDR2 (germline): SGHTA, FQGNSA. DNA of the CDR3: TGTGCCAGCAGCTTAGGGTCCCATGGGACAGATACGCAGTATTTT. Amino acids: CASSLGSHGTDTQYF.

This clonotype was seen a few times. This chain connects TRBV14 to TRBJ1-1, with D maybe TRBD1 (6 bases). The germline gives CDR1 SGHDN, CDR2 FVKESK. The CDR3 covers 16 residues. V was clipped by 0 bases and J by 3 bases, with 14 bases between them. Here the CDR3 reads CASSQDRGAWDTEAFF. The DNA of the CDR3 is TGTGCCAGCAGCCAAGATCGGGGGGCGTGGGACACTGAAGCTTTCTTT.

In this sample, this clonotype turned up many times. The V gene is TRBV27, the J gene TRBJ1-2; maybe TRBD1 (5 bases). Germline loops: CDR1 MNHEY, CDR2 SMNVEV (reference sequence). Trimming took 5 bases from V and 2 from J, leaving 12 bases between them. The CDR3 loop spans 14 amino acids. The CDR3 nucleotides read TGTGCCAGCAGTCCGGGGGGAAGGAACTATGGCTACACCTTC. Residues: CASSPGGRNYGYTF.

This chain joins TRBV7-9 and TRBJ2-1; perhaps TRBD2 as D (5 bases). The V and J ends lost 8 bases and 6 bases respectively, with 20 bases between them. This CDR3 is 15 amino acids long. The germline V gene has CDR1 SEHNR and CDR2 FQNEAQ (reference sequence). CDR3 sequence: CASPPAGMTANEQFF. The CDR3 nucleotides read TGTGCCAGCCCCCCCGCCGGGATGACTGCCAATGAGCAGTTCTTC.

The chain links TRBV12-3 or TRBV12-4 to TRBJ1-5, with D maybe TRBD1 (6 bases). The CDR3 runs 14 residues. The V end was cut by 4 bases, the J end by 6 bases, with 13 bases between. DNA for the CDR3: TGTGCCAGCAGTTCACAGGGACGGGGTCAGCCCCAGCATTTT. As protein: CASSSQGRGQPQHF.

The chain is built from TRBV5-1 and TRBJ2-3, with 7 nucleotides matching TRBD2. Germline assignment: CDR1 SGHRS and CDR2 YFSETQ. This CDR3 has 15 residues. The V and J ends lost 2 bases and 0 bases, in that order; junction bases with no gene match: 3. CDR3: CASSFLAESTDTQYF. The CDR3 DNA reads TGCGCCAGCAGCTTTCTAGCGGAAAGCACAGATACGCAGTATTTT.

This CDR3 reads CATSRPPYEQYF. The DNA for the CDR3 is TGTGCCACCTCAAGACCCCCCTACGAGCAGTACTTC. This chain links TRBV7-8 with TRBJ2-7, with D uncertain. V dropped 10 bases and J dropped 2 bases, with 12 bases sitting between them. This CDR3 contains 12 residues. The germline CDR1 and CDR2 sequences are SGHVS and FQNEAQ.

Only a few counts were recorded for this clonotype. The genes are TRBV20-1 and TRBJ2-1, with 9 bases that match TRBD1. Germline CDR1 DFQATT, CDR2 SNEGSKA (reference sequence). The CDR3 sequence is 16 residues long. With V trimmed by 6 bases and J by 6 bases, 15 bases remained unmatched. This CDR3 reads CSALPASGQGGNEQFF. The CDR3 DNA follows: TGCAGTGCGCTACCAGCGTCGGGACAGGGAGGCAATGAGCAGTTCTTC.

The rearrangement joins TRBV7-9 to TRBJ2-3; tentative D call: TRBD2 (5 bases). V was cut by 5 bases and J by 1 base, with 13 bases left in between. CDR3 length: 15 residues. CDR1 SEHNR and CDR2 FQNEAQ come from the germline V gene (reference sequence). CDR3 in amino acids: CASSHRTEGTDTQYF. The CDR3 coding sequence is TGTGCCAGCAGCCACCGGACTGAAGGCACAGATACGCAGTATTTT.

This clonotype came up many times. DNA for the CDR3: TGTGCCATCAGTGTTGGGACAGGGTTCGGCGTGAACACTGAAGCTTTCTTT. Protein sequence: CAISVGTGFGVNTEAFF. The genes are TRBV10-3 and TRBJ1-1, with 9 nucleotides matching TRBD1. With 4 bases clipped from V and 0 bases from J, the junction kept 9 bases outside the gene matches. CDR1 ENHRY and CDR2 SYGVKD come from the germline V gene. CDR3 length: 17 residues.

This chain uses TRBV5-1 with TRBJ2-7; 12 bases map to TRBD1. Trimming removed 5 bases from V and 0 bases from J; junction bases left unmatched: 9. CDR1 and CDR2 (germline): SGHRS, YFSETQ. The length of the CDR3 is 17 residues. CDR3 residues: CASRAGTGGLSSYEQYF. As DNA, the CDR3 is TGCGCCAGCAGGGCCGGGACAGGGGGCCTATCCTCCTACGAGCAGTACTTC.

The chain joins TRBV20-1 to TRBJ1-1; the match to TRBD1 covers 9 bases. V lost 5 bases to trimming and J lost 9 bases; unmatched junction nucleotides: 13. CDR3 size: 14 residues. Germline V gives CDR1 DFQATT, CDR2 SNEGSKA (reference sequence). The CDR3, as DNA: TGCAGTGCTCGACCGGGACAGGGAAGGACTAAAGCTTTCTTT. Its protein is CSARPGQGRTKAFF.

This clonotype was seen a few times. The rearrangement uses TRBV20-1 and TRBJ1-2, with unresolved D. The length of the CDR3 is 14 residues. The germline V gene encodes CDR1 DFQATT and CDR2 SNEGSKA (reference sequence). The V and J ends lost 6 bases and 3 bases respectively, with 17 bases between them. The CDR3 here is CSASPQRDYYGYTF. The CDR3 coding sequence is TGCAGTGCCTCGCCACAGAGAGACTACTATGGCTACACCTTC.

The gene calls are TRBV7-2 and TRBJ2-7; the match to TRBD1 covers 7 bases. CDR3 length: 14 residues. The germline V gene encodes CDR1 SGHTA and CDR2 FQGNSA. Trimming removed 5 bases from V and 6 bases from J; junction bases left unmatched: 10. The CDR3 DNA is TGTGCCAGCAGCCCTCGGACAGGTTTTGTCGAGCAGTACTTC. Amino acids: CASSPRTGFVEQYF.

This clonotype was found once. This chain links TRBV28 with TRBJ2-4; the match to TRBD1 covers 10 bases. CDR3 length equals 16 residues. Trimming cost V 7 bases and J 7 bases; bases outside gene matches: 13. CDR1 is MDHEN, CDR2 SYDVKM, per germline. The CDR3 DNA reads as TGTGCCAGCACCGCGACCGTGCCGGGACAGGGGAACATTCAGTACTTC. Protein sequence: CASTATVPGQGNIQYF.

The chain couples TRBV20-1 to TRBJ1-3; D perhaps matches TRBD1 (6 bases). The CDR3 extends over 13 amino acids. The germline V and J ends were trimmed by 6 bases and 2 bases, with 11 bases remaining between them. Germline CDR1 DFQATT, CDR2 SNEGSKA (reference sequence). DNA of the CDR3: TGCAGTGCCACACAGGGAGCTGGAAACACCATATATTTT. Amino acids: CSATQGAGNTIYF.

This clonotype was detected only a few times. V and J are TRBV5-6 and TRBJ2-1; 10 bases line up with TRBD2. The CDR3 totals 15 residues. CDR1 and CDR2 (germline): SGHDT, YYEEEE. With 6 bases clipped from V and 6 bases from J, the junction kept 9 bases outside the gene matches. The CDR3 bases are TGTGCCAGCACCTTAACGGGACTAGCGTCCAATGAGCAGTTCTTC. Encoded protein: CASTLTGLASNEQFF.

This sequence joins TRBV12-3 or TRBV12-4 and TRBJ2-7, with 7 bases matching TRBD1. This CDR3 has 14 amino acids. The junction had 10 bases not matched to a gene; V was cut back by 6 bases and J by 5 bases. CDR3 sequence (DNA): TGTGCCAGCAGCCGGACAGGCTTGAGGGACGAGCAGTACTTC. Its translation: CASSRTGLRDEQYF.